This T cell receptor beta chain was captured by sequencing in a study of human T cells and chemical hapten exposure. Study at large: Donors were sensitized with 2% DPC on the upper inner arm. Patch tests delivered 0.01% DPC to the upper back and were evaluated at 6 days. There were per-sample TCR yield variations, arising mainly from small pooled library volume differences. Study results and limitations: Relative to control repertoires, expanded TCRs gave rise to significantly more large CDR3 similarity clusters.

This clonotype was seen a few times. Its antigen is not known. TCRdb re-analysed the RACE reads in MiXCR, keeping a single row per CDR3 protein. The data hold 70,000 to 80,000 distinct CDR3 sequences, with about 32% observed a single time. Between the trimmed V and J ends, which lost 5 bases and 0 bases, there was a span of 20 bases. This CDR3 comprises 19 residues. This sample's time point: patch test 1, 2 weeks after DPC sensitization. Treatment here: therapeutic diphenylcyclopropenone sensitization with weekly scalp DPC. Source: whole blood, taken in connection with sensitization to the hapten diphenylcyclopropenone (DPC). This chain connects TRBV12-3 or TRBV12-4 to TRBJ2-6, with D possibly being TRBD2 (5 bases). This clonotype was sampled from a man in his forties with alopecia areata. Some clones in this sample may be carry-over from other donors' samples. CDR3 in amino acids: CASSGLLGVRFSGANVLTF. The CDR3 DNA reads as TGTGCCAGCAGTGGACTCCTTGGGGTTAGGTTCTCTGGGGCCAACGTCCTGACTTTC.